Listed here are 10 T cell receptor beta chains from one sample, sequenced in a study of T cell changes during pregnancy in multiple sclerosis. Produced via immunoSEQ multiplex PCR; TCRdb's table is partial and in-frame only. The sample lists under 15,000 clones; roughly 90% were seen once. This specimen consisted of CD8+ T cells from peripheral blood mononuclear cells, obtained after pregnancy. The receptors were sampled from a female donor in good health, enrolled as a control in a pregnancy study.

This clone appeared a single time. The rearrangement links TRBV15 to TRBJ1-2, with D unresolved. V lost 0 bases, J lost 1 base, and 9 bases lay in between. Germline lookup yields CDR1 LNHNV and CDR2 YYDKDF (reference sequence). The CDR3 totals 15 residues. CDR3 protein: CATSREQSLNYGYTF. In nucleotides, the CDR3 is TGTGCCACCAGCAGAGAACAGTCGCTTAACTATGGCTACACCTTC.

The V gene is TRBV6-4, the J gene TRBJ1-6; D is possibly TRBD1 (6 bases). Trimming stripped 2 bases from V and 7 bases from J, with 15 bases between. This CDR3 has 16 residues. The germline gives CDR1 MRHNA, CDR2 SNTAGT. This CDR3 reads CASSDTTGAENSPLHF. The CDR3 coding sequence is TGTGCCAGCAGTGACACGACAGGAGCAGAGAATTCACCCCTCCACTTT.

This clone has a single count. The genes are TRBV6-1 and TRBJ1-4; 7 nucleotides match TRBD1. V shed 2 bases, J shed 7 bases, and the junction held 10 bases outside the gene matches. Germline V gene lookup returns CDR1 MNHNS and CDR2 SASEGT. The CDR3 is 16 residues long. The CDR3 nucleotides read TGTGCCAGCAGTGAATCGCGTCGACAGGGCACTGAAAAACTGTTTTTT. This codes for CASSESRRQGTEKLFF.

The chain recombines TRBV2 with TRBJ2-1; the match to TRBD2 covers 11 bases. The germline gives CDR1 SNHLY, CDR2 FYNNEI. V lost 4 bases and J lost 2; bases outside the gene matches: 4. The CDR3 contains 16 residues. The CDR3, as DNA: TGTGCCAGCAGTGGAACTAGCGGGGGTACCTACAATGAGCAGTTCTTC. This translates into CASSGTSGGTYNEQFF.

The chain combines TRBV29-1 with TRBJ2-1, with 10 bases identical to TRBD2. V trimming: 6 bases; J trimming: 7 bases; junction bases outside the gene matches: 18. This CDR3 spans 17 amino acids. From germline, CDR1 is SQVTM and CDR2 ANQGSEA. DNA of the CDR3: TGCAGCGTGGCCGGACTAGCGGAGCCGTCCTTAGCAAATGAGCAGTTCTTC. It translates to CSVAGLAEPSLANEQFF.

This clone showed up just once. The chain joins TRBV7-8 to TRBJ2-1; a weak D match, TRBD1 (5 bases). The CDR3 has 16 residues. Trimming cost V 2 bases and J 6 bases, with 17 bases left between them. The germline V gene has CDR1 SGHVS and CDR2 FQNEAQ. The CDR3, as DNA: TGTGCCAGCAGCTTAAGGGGTCCGGGTCCTTTCAATGAGCAGTTCTTC. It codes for CASSLRGPGPFNEQFF.

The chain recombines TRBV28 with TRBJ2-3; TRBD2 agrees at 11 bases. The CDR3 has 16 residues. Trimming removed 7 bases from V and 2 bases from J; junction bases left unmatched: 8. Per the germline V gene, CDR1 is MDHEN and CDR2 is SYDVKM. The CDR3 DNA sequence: TGTGCCAGCACCCCGAGACTAGCGGGATACACAGATACGCAGTATTTT. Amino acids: CASTPRLAGYTDTQYF. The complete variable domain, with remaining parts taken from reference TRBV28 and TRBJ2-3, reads DVKVTQSSRYLVKRTGEKVFLECVQDMDHENMFWYRQDPGLGLRLIYFSYDVKMKEKGDIPEGYSVSREKKERFSLILESASTNQTSMYLCASTPRLAGYTDTQYFGPGTRLTVL.

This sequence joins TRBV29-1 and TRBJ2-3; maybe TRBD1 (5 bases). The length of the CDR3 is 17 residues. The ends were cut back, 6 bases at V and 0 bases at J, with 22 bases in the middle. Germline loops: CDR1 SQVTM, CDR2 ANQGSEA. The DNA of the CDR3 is TGCAGCGTGGGGCCCATAAGAATCCAGCCTAGCACAGATACGCAGTATTTT. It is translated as CSVGPIRIQPSTDTQYF.

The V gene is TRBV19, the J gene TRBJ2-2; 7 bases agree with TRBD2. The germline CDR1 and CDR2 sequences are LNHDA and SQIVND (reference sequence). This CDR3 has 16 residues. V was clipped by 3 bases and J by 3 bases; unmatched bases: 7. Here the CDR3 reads CASSMGAGDYTGELFF. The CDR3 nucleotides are TGTGCCAGTAGTATGGGCGCGGGGGATTACACCGGGGAGCTGTTTTTT.

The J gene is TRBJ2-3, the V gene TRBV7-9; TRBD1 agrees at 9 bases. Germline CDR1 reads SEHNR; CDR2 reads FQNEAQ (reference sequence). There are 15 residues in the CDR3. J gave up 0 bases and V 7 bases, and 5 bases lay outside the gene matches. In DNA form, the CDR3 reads TGTGCCAGCATCCGGACAGGGGCTAGCACAGATACGCAGTATTTT. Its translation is CASIRTGASTDTQYF.